The 26 T cell receptor beta chains in this list originate from one sample, sequenced in a study of T-cell memory formation after mild COVID-19 (dated by TCRdb to 2020 to 2023). Library generation was performed with 5' RACE. Instrument on record: Illumina NovaSeq 6000. TCRdb reran the public reads through fastp at Q25 and MiXCR, keeping productive beta chains. Each CDR3 protein gets just one entry, which takes the most common genes and DNA from the rows behind it. The sample yields approximately 580,000 distinct CDR3 sequences; roughly 20% were counted once. The ten largest clones represent under 15% of the sample. The specimen sequenced was PBMCs or a T cell subset sorted from them (not recorded which). The receptor set was obtained from an adult woman who had mild COVID-19 (a few samples of this study predate the infection). The sample titles of this study are shuffled in the database, so cell type and time point are left out; the donor was told from shared clones.

This clonotype has more than one count but fewer than ten. The chain carries TRBV7-2 and TRBJ1-1; D call uncertain. CDR1 and CDR2 from the germline V gene are SGHTA and FQGNSA. Trimming pared 4 bases from V and 5 bases from J, leaving 14 bases between. CDR3 length equals 14 residues. The DNA of the CDR3 is TGTGCCAGCAGCTGGGTGGGGATTAGTACTGAAGCTTTCTTT. It specifies CASSWVGISTEAFF.

This clonotype was seen more than once but under ten times. The chain is built from TRBV24-1 and TRBJ1-5; D is unclear. Germline CDR1 reads KGHDR; CDR2 reads SFDVKD. Deletions cut 7 bases from V and 6 bases from J, with 15 bases between. The CDR3 sequence is 14 residues long. DNA for the CDR3: TGTGCCACCAGCCCTACAGAGACGAGTCAGCCCCAGCATTTT. It translates to CATSPTETSQPQHF.

This chain links TRBV20-1 with TRBJ2-7; no clear D gene. Deletions cut 1 base from V and 0 bases from J, with 13 bases between. The CDR3 loop spans 15 amino acids. Germline V gene data show CDR1 as DFQATT and CDR2 as SNEGSKA (reference sequence). Here the CDR3 reads CSARAHGYRSYEQYF. CDR3 coding DNA: TGCAGTGCTAGAGCTCATGGGTACCGCTCCTACGAGCAGTACTTC.

The V and J genes are TRBV12-3 or TRBV12-4 and TRBJ2-2; D is perhaps TRBD2 (6 bases). V shed 2 bases and J shed 3 bases, with 10 bases lying between them. The CDR3 has 15 residues. CDR3 protein: CASSLRLVYTGELFF. The CDR3 DNA is TGTGCCAGCAGTTTACGACTAGTGTACACCGGGGAGCTGTTTTTT.

The V gene is TRBV4-1, the J gene TRBJ2-7, with a tentative D call TRBD1 (5 bases). V lost 0 bases and J 0 bases, leaving 9 bases between the germline ends. Germline-derived CDR1 and CDR2 are MGHRA and YSYEKL. The CDR3 extends over 15 amino acids. CDR3 region: CASSQDRVSSYEQYF. For the CDR3, the DNA is TGCGCCAGCAGCCAAGACAGGGTGAGCTCCTACGAGCAGTACTTC.

The chain joins TRBV11-2 to TRBJ1-2; a weak D match, TRBD1 (6 bases). V was trimmed by 0 bases and J by 3 bases, leaving 8 bases between them. CDR3 size: 14 residues. Germline-derived CDR1 and CDR2 are SGHAT and FQNNGV. This CDR3 reads CASSLEGQHYGYTF. The CDR3 DNA reads as TGTGCCAGCAGCTTAGAGGGACAACACTATGGCTACACCTTC.

V gene TRBV20-1 combines with J gene TRBJ2-7; possibly TRBD2 for D (5 bases). CDR1 and CDR2 (germline): DFQATT, SNEGSKA (reference sequence). Trimming removed 0 bases at V and 1 base at J, with 10 bases between. The CDR3 sequence is 14 residues long. CDR3 amino acids: CSAREEARSYEQYF. The DNA for the CDR3 is TGCAGTGCTAGAGAGGAGGCGAGGTCCTACGAGCAGTACTTC.

The J gene is TRBJ2-7, the V gene TRBV5-1, with D possibly being TRBD1 (6 bases). Germline V gene data show CDR1 as SGHRS and CDR2 as YFSETQ. This CDR3 has 13 residues. V lost 4 bases and J 3 bases, leaving 11 bases between the germline ends. In DNA, the CDR3 is TGCGCCAGCAGCATGGACAGCCTCTACGAGCAGTACTTC. It translates to CASSMDSLYEQYF.

This clonotype was observed a few times. The rearrangement joins TRBV4-3 to TRBJ2-5; 7 bases agree with TRBD1. In germline, CDR1 is LGHNA, CDR2 YSLEER. This CDR3 has 15 residues. Trimming took 1 base from V and 9 from J; bases not matched to a gene: 11. The CDR3 nucleotides are TGCGCCAGCAGCCAAGCCGGGACACCAACAGGGGCCCAGTACTTC. Its protein is CASSQAGTPTGAQYF.

This clonotype was recorded a few times. The chain employs TRBV20-1 and TRBJ2-3, with D possibly being TRBD2 (5 bases). V lost 0 bases, J lost 5 bases, and 15 bases lay in between. Germline V CDR1 and CDR2: DFQATT, SNEGSKA (reference sequence). The CDR3 extends over 15 amino acids. CDR3 DNA: TGCAGTGCTAGAGATCGAGAGGGCAGAGGAGATACGCAGTATTTT. Translated, it gives CSARDREGRGDTQYF.

This clonotype was picked up many times. The J gene is TRBJ1-1, the V gene TRBV7-6; D is undetermined. Germline V gene data show CDR1 as SGHVS and CDR2 as FNYEAQ. Between the trimmed V and J ends, which lost 2 bases and 0 bases, there was a span of 16 bases. The CDR3 extends over 17 amino acids. The CDR3 loop is CASSLSPGNPMNTEAFF. In DNA form, the CDR3 reads TGTGCCAGCAGCTTATCCCCCGGAAACCCCATGAACACTGAAGCTTTCTTT.

This clonotype was detected only a few times. The CDR3 DNA sequence: TGCGCCAGCAGCTTGGCGCCTCCGGGACAGGGCGAGAACACCGGGGAGCTGTTTTTT. Translating gives CASSLAPPGQGENTGELFF. The chain has TRBV5-1 and TRBJ2-2, with 9 bases matching TRBD1. The length of the CDR3 is 19 residues. V was clipped by 0 bases and J by 1 base; unmatched bases: 10. The germline CDR1 and CDR2 sequences are SGHRS and YFSETQ.

This clonotype has a handful of counts. This rearrangement joins TRBV12-3 or TRBV12-4 to TRBJ2-7; 8 nucleotides agree with TRBD2. V was clipped by 3 bases and J by 3 bases; unmatched bases: 4. The CDR3 has 14 amino acids. CDR3 loop: CASSFQAGVYEQYF. In nucleotides, the CDR3 is TGTGCCAGCAGTTTTCAAGCGGGAGTCTACGAGCAGTACTTC.

The J gene is TRBJ2-3, the V gene TRBV6-2 or TRBV6-3; TRBD1 aligns across 8 bases. The length of the CDR3 is 14 residues. Germline V gene sequence: CDR1 MNHEY, CDR2 SVGEGT. The V gene end was trimmed by 6 bases and the J gene end by 2 bases; junction bases not matched to a gene: 4. The CDR3 coding sequence is TGTGCCAGCAGACAGGACAGGGCCACAGATACGCAGTATTTT. Translated, it gives CASRQDRATDTQYF.

This clonotype was counted at least ten times. The chain recombines TRBV5-6 with TRBJ2-7; 7 bases align to TRBD2. CDR1 and CDR2 (germline): SGHDT, YYEEEE. There are 17 residues in the CDR3. J gave up 5 bases and V 3 bases, and 17 bases lay outside the gene matches. The CDR3 DNA is TGTGCCAGCAGCTGGATGACTAAGCGGAGGCGGGGGAACGAGCAGTACTTC. It translates to CASSWMTKRRRGNEQYF. Full variable domain (remainder filled in from reference TRBV5-6 and TRBJ2-7): DAGVTQSPTHLIKTRGQQVTLRCSPKSGHDTVSWYQQALGQGPQFIFQYYEEEERQRGNFPDRFSGHQFPNYSSELNVNALLLGDSALYLCASSWMTKRRRGNEQYFGPGTRLTVT.

This chain uses TRBV6-2 or TRBV6-3 with TRBJ2-7; 9 bases agree with TRBD2. J lost 4 bases, V lost 0 bases, and 1 base had no gene match. CDR3 size: 14 residues. Germline assignment: CDR1 MNHEY and CDR2 SVGEGT. The CDR3 DNA reads TGTGCCAGCAGTTACTCGGGACTAGCTTACGAGCAGTACTTC. It encodes CASSYSGLAYEQYF.

The gene calls are TRBV20-1 and TRBJ1-1; D gene uncertain. V was pared by 0 bases and J by 10 bases, with 3 bases between. The CDR3 has 9 residues. CDR1 is DFQATT, CDR2 SNEGSKA, per germline (reference sequence). In DNA, the CDR3 is TGCAGTGCTAGAGAAGGAGCTTTCTTT. Translating it yields CSAREGAFF.

V and J are TRBV11-3 and TRBJ2-1; 7 bases fit TRBD1. Per the germline V gene, CDR1 is SGHNT and CDR2 is YENEEA. The CDR3 consists of 16 residues. V lost 6 bases to trimming and J lost 3 bases; unmatched junction nucleotides: 11. This chain's CDR3 is CASSQLGQVSYNEQFF. Here the CDR3 DNA reads TGTGCCAGCAGTCAATTAGGACAGGTCAGCTACAATGAGCAGTTCTTC.

V usage is TRBV10-2 and J usage is TRBJ2-1, with 11 bases that match TRBD1. The junction had 21 bases not matched to a gene; V was cut back by 11 bases and J by 6 bases. Germline lookup yields CDR1 WSHSY and CDR2 SAAADI. This CDR3 contains 18 residues. CDR3 bases: TGCGCCCGCATCCTGGACAGGGGGCGTCTAGCGGGACCCAATGAGCAGTTCTTC. Translated: CARILDRGRLAGPNEQFF.

This clonotype has a handful of counts. The genes are TRBV14 and TRBJ2-1, with D perhaps being TRBD1 or TRBD2 (5 bases each). The CDR3 runs to 16 residues. CDR1 SGHDN and CDR2 FVKESK come from the germline V gene. Trimming took 0 bases from V and 2 from J, leaving 11 bases between them. CDR3 region: CASSQDRRGAYNEQFF. In DNA, the CDR3 is TGTGCCAGCAGCCAAGATAGGCGAGGGGCCTACAATGAGCAGTTCTTC.

The J gene is TRBJ2-1, the V gene TRBV12-3 or TRBV12-4; 13 nucleotides align to TRBD2. Trimming at V came to 1 base and at J to 10 bases, leaving 4 bases not matched to a gene. The CDR3 contains 15 residues. The chain's CDR3 is CASSLGLAGGQEQFF. The CDR3 DNA is TGTGCCAGCAGTTTAGGACTAGCGGGAGGACAAGAGCAGTTCTTC.

J is TRBJ1-1 and V is TRBV10-3, with TRBD1 matching 11 bases. The V gene end was trimmed by 4 bases and the J gene end by 5 bases; junction bases not matched to a gene: 3. CDR3 length: 14 residues. CDR1 and CDR2 from the germline V gene are ENHRY and SYGVKD. DNA for the CDR3: TGTGCCATCAGTGCAGGGACAGGGGGAACTGAAGCTTTCTTT. It encodes CAISAGTGGTEAFF.

This clonotype was counted only a few times. V and J are TRBV24-1 and TRBJ2-1, with TRBD2 matching over 9 bases. V was clipped by 6 bases and J by 4 bases; unmatched bases: 12. This CDR3 spans 17 amino acids. The germline gives CDR1 KGHDR, CDR2 SFDVKD. CDR3 coding DNA: TGTGCCACCAGTCCCGAGGAGACTAGCGGCAGTTACAATGAGCAGTTCTTC. This translates into CATSPEETSGSYNEQFF.

The chain employs TRBV11-3 and TRBJ1-1; 7 nucleotides line up with TRBD1. J was trimmed by 4 bases and V by 4 bases; bases with no gene match: 9. Per germline, CDR1 SGHNT and CDR2 YENEEA. This CDR3 comprises 15 residues. In DNA form, the CDR3 reads TGTGCCAGCAGCTCACGACAGGGTTGGAGCACTGAAGCTTTCTTT. It yields the protein CASSSRQGWSTEAFF.

This clonotype was picked up many times. The chain employs TRBV7-9 and TRBJ2-1; the D is unclear. Per germline, CDR1 SEHNR and CDR2 FQNEAQ (reference sequence). The V end was cut by 1 base, the J end by 0 bases, with 4 bases between. This CDR3 region has 14 residues. This CDR3 reads CASSLVLSYNEQFF. In DNA, the CDR3 is TGTGCCAGCAGCTTAGTACTCTCCTACAATGAGCAGTTCTTC.

A few counts support this clonotype. The V and J genes are TRBV3-1 and TRBJ1-2, with D unclear. Germline CDR1 is LGHDT and CDR2 is YNNKEL (reference sequence). CDR3 length equals 15 residues. V was cut by 4 bases and J by 8 bases, with 20 bases left in between. The CDR3 sequence is CASSLAPRAGGGYTF. In DNA form, the CDR3 reads TGTGCCAGCAGCCTCGCGCCCCGGGCCGGCGGCGGCTACACCTTC.